A selection of T cell receptor beta chains follows, all from one sample in a study of blood T cell repertoires in COVID-19. Sequencing was performed with immunoSEQ multiplex PCR; in TCRdb, only in-frame clones are kept and a portion is missing. This sample has a few hundred thousand clones, with roughly 84% found just once. Sequencing input: PBMCs or T cells enriched from blood (not recorded which). Source of these receptors: a woman aged 45-60 years who had been exposed to COVID-19. Each CDR3 is given with its conserved first and last residue. The D gene is left open where the match is weak. Clone size appears in some rows only: once, few, many, or a class for an expanded clone.

D	J	V	size	CDR3	DNA
-	TRBJ2-2	TRBV28	-	CASRPLTSRTANTGELFF	TGTGCCAGCAGACCCCTTACCAGCCGGACTGCGAACACCGGGGAGCTGTTTTTT
-	TRBJ2-5	TRBV28	-	CASSGPRVGETQYF	TGTGCCAGCAGTGGCCCCAGGGTAGGGGAGACCCAGTACTTC
-	TRBJ2-7	TRBV9	-	CASSARGVHEQYF	TGTGCCAGCAGCGCCAGGGGAGTCCACGAGCAGTACTTC
TRBD2	TRBJ2-1	TRBV10-3	-	CAIRSGTSGGAAPGEQFF	TGTGCCATCAGATCCGGGACTAGCGGGGGGGCAGCTCCGGGTGAGCAGTTCTTC
-	TRBJ2-3	TRBV9	few	CASALGAFTDTQYF	TGTGCCAGCGCCCTAGGGGCCTTCACAGATACGCAGTATTTT
TRBD2	TRBJ2-4	TRBV9	-	CASSPGGISNIQYF	TGTGCCAGCAGCCCCGGGGGGATCAGTAACATTCAGTACTTC
TRBD1	TRBJ1-1	TRBV10-3	-	CAISVTGTVNTEAFF	TGTGCCATCAGTGTAACCGGGACAGTCAACACTGAAGCTTTCTTT
-	TRBJ1-2	TRBV6-5	-	CASSSSRASYDYGYTF	TGTGCCAGCAGTTCTTCTCGGGCTAGCTATGACTATGGCTACACCTTC
-	TRBJ1-5	TRBV6-6	-	CASSLPGGVGNQPQHF	TGTGCCAGCAGTCTTCCGGGGGGCGTCGGCAATCAGCCCCAGCATTTT
-	TRBJ1-2	TRBV25-1	-	CASSVGGSGYTF	TGTGCCAGCAGTGTAGGAGGGAGTGGCTACACCTTC
TRBD1	TRBJ1-1	TRBV13	once	CASSFVDRVIEAFF	TGTGCCAGCAGCTTCGTGGACAGGGTAATTGAAGCTTTCTTT
-	TRBJ1-2	TRBV5-1	-	CARLGGEAGGYTF	TGCGCCAGACTAGGGGGGGAAGCGGGAGGCTACACCTTC
-	TRBJ2-1	TRBV21-1	-	CASFRGGNNEQFF	TGTGCCAGCTTTCGCGGGGGAAACAATGAGCAGTTCTTC
-	TRBJ1-1	TRBV5-8	-	CASSFLGTEAFF	TGTGCCAGCAGCTTCCTCGGGACTGAAGCTTTCTTT
-	TRBJ1-6	TRBV4-1	-	CASSQKMDSRNSPLHF	TGCGCCAGCAGCCAAAAGATGGACAGCCGTAATTCACCCCTCCACTTT
-	TRBJ2-7	TRBV20-1	-	CSARDQIEQYF	TGCAGTGCTAGAGATCAGATAGAGCAGTACTTC
-	TRBJ1-1	TRBV6-6	-	CASTRNREIGMNTEAFF	TGTGCCAGCACTCGGAACAGGGAGATAGGCATGAACACTGAAGCTTTCTTT
-	TRBJ1-3	TRBV23-1	few	CASSQGGFRNTIYF	TGCGCCAGCAGTCAAGGCGGGTTCAGAAACACCATATATTTT
-	TRBJ1-1	TRBV25-1	-	CASSYGNTEAFF	TGTGCCAGCAGTTACGGGAACACTGAAGCTTTCTTT
-	TRBJ1-2	TRBV14	few	CASSTGHWTYGYTF	TGTGCCAGCAGCACAGGACACTGGACGTATGGCTACACCTTC
TRBD1	TRBJ2-1	TRBV5-1	-	CASSLGSGTGGREQFF	TGCGCCAGCAGCTTGGGTTCCGGGACAGGGGGTCGTGAGCAGTTCTTC
-	TRBJ1-6	TRBV10-3	-	CAISQGPNSPLHF	TGTGCCATCAGCCAGGGCCCCAATTCACCCCTCCACTTT
-	TRBJ1-2	TRBV28	-	CASTVQGVAGYTF	TGTGCCAGCACCGTACAGGGAGTGGCTGGCTACACCTTC